These T cell receptor beta chains were read from a single sample in a study of CD8 T cells in ankylosing spondylitis. TCRdb re-called the 5' RACE reads with MiXCR, one entry per CDR3 protein. The table shows approximately 520,000 distinct CDR3 sequences, with roughly 5% occurring only once. What was sequenced was blood, either unsorted or a sorted T cell fraction (not recorded which). These receptor sequences come from a male donor with ankylosing spondylitis. Each CDR3 is given with its conserved first and last residue. The D gene is left open where the match is weak. A clone size is listed for some rows: how often the clone was seen (once, few, many), or a class if it is expanded.

V gene,clone size,D gene,J gene,CDR3 protein,CDR3 DNA
TRBV7-2,many,NA,TRBJ2-7,CASRFSTLSSYEQYF,TGTGCCAGCAGATTTTCGACCCTTAGCTCCTACGAGCAGTACTTC
TRBV5-1,many,NA,TRBJ2-3,CASSWSAITDTQYF,TGCGCCAGCAGCTGGTCCGCCATCACAGATACGCAGTATTTT
TRBV5-1,many,TRBD1,TRBJ2-5,CASSFRPGGVQETQYF,TGCGCCAGCAGCTTCCGCCCAGGGGGCGTCCAAGAGACCCAGTACTTC
TRBV20-1,many,NA,TRBJ2-1,CSARARVLNEQFF,TGCAGTGCTAGGGCTCGGGTTTTGAATGAGCAGTTCTTC
TRBV5-5,many,NA,TRBJ2-5,CASSLNGNQETQYF,TGTGCCAGCAGCTTGAACGGTAACCAAGAGACCCAGTACTTC
TRBV20-1,many,TRBD1,TRBJ2-7,CSAPTSGGGEQYF,TGCAGTGCCCCTACCTCAGGGGGCGGTGAGCAGTACTTC
TRBV6-5,NA,TRBD2,TRBJ2-5,CASSSPLRGGLETQYF,TGTGCCAGCAGTTCACCTTTGCGGGGGGGCCTGGAGACCCAGTACTTC
TRBV29-1,few,TRBD1,TRBJ1-2,CSVWTGDVGGYTF,TGCAGCGTTTGGACAGGGGATGTGGGTGGCTACACCTTC
TRBV3-1,few,TRBD1,TRBJ2-5,CASSPAGTEETQYF,TGTGCCAGCAGCCCAGCCGGGACAGAAGAGACCCAGTACTTC
TRBV5-1,many,TRBD1,TRBJ2-2,CASTGTVLSGELFF,TGCGCCAGCACCGGGACAGTCTTATCCGGGGAGCTGTTTTTT
TRBV20-1,many,TRBD2,TRBJ2-3,CSASKAGGYTDTQYF,TGCAGTGCTAGTAAAGCGGGGGGCTACACAGATACGCAGTATTTT
TRBV14,many,NA,TRBJ2-7,CASSVGSNTYEQYF,TGTGCCAGCAGCGTCGGCAGCAACACCTACGAGCAGTACTTC
TRBV10-3,many,NA,TRBJ1-4,CAISRQNNEKLFF,TGTGCCATCAGTCGACAGAATAATGAAAAACTGTTTTTT
TRBV10-3,many,TRBD2,TRBJ2-3,CAINSGSTDTQYF,TGTGCCATCAATAGCGGGAGCACAGATACGCAGTATTTT
TRBV5-6,many,TRBD1,TRBJ2-1,CASSLQDRVIYGYNEQFF,TGTGCCAGCAGCTTGCAGGACAGGGTAATTTATGGGTACAATGAGCAGTTCTTC
TRBV19,many,NA,TRBJ2-3,CASGSLPFTDTQYF,TGTGCCAGTGGGTCTCTCCCCTTCACAGATACGCAGTATTTT
TRBV12-3/TRBV12-4,many,NA,TRBJ1-5,CASSSMEAQPQHF,TGTGCCAGCAGTTCTATGGAGGCTCAGCCCCAGCATTTT
TRBV27,many,TRBD1,TRBJ1-4,CASSLTGEGEKLFF,TGTGCCAGCAGTCTGACAGGGGAGGGAGAAAAACTGTTTTTT
TRBV20-1,many,TRBD1,TRBJ1-4,CSAAQGAKSATNEKLFF,TGCAGTGCCGCACAGGGGGCTAAATCTGCAACTAATGAAAAACTGTTTTTT
TRBV6-5,many,NA,TRBJ2-2,CASSYESGATGELFF,TGTGCCAGCAGTTACGAATCTGGGGCCACCGGGGAGCTGTTTTTT
TRBV7-7,many,TRBD1,TRBJ2-1,CASSYTGTGINEQFF,TGTGCTAGCAGCTACACCGGGACAGGGATCAATGAGCAGTTCTTC
TRBV27,many,NA,TRBJ2-5,CASSSLMGTQYF,TGTGCCAGCAGTTCCCTAATGGGGACCCAGTACTTC
TRBV28,many,NA,TRBJ1-2,CASGHGSYGYTF,TGTGCCAGCGGCCACGGTAGCTATGGCTACACCTTC